A selection of T cell receptor beta chains follows, all from one sample in a study of shared clonotypes between healthy human individuals. Generated by immunoSEQ multiplex PCR, the TCRdb table keeps only in-frame clones and is missing some. The repertoire holds some 2,500,000 clones, with over 85% as singletons. Sequences were obtained from naive CD4+ T cells from PBMCs. These receptors all stem from a man aged 18 to 30 in good health. Some clones in this sample may be carry-over from other donors' samples. Both conserved end residues are part of each CDR3. Fields, in order: V gene, clone size, J gene, D gene, CDR3 protein, CDR3 DNA. The D gene is left open where the match is weak. A clone size is listed for some rows: how often the clone was seen (once, few, many), or a class if it is expanded.

V gene: TRBV6-1
clone size: NA
J gene: TRBJ2-5
D gene: TRBD1
CDR3 protein: CASSDRGLWETQYF
CDR3 DNA: TGTGCCAGCAGTGACAGGGGGCTGTGGGAGACCCAGTACTTC

V gene: TRBV7-3
clone size: NA
J gene: TRBJ2-5
D gene: NA
CDR3 protein: CASSLFSGPQETQYF
CDR3 DNA: TGTGCCAGCAGCTTATTCTCGGGTCCACAAGAGACCCAGTACTTC

V gene: TRBV4-2
clone size: NA
J gene: TRBJ2-3
D gene: TRBD2
CDR3 protein: CASSQVGPGGNTDTQYF
CDR3 DNA: TGTGCCAGCAGCCAGGTGGGTCCGGGAGGAAACACAGATACGCAGTATTTT

V gene: TRBV5-5
clone size: NA
J gene: TRBJ2-1
D gene: TRBD1
CDR3 protein: CASSLWTGGSRQFF
CDR3 DNA: TGTGCCAGCAGCTTGTGGACAGGGGGCTCCCGGCAGTTCTTC

V gene: TRBV6-1
clone size: NA
J gene: TRBJ2-5
D gene: TRBD2
CDR3 protein: CASSGTGTSWETQYF
CDR3 DNA: TGTGCCAGCAGCGGCACCGGGACTAGCTGGGAGACCCAGTACTTC

V gene: TRBV19
clone size: NA
J gene: TRBJ1-4
D gene: NA
CDR3 protein: CAGATGSDEKLFF
CDR3 DNA: TGTGCCGGAGCGACAGGTTCGGATGAAAAACTGTTTTTT

V gene: TRBV9
clone size: once
J gene: TRBJ2-2
D gene: TRBD2
CDR3 protein: CASSVGLDDTGELFF
CDR3 DNA: TGTGCCAGCAGCGTTGGACTAGACGACACCGGGGAGCTGTTTTTT

V gene: TRBV19
clone size: few
J gene: TRBJ1-5
D gene: TRBD1
CDR3 protein: CATQDRSNQPQHF
CDR3 DNA: TGTGCCACTCAGGACAGGAGCAATCAGCCCCAGCATTTT

V gene: TRBV19
clone size: NA
J gene: TRBJ1-4
D gene: TRBD1
CDR3 protein: CASSRLGGGVEKLFF
CDR3 DNA: TGTGCCAGTAGCCGCTTGGGAGGGGGCGTTGAAAAACTGTTTTTT

V gene: TRBV15
clone size: NA
J gene: TRBJ2-7
D gene: TRBD2
CDR3 protein: CATSELLAGVPYEQYF
CDR3 DNA: TGTGCCACCAGTGAACTCCTAGCGGGAGTCCCCTACGAGCAGTACTTC

V gene: TRBV6-1
clone size: once
J gene: TRBJ2-7
D gene: TRBD1
CDR3 protein: CASRGQGNYEQYF
CDR3 DNA: TGTGCCAGCAGGGGACAGGGCAACTACGAGCAGTACTTC

V gene: TRBV7-8
clone size: NA
J gene: TRBJ2-1
D gene: TRBD2
CDR3 protein: CASSLAHAGGHYEQFF
CDR3 DNA: TGTGCCAGCAGCTTAGCGCACGCGGGAGGTCACTATGAGCAGTTCTTC

V gene: TRBV5-1
clone size: NA
J gene: TRBJ2-3
D gene: TRBD2
CDR3 protein: CASSFQAGVSADTQYF
CDR3 DNA: TGCGCCAGCAGCTTCCAAGCGGGAGTATCGGCAGATACGCAGTATTTT

V gene: TRBV2
clone size: few
J gene: TRBJ1-4
D gene: NA
CDR3 protein: CASTRRRVGEKLFF
CDR3 DNA: TGTGCCAGCACACGGCGCAGGGTCGGAGAAAAACTGTTTTTT

V gene: TRBV5-1
clone size: NA
J gene: TRBJ2-7
D gene: NA
CDR3 protein: CASSSTSPGDEQYF
CDR3 DNA: TGCGCCAGCAGCTCAACATCACCCGGGGACGAGCAGTACTTC

V gene: TRBV28
clone size: NA
J gene: TRBJ1-5
D gene: NA
CDR3 protein: CASSAPTGPNQPQHF
CDR3 DNA: TGTGCCAGCAGCGCTCCGACAGGTCCCAATCAGCCCCAGCATTTT

V gene: TRBV6-1
clone size: NA
J gene: TRBJ2-7
D gene: TRBD2
CDR3 protein: CASSETSGSAYEQYF
CDR3 DNA: TGTGCCAGCAGTGAAACTAGCGGGAGCGCCTACGAGCAGTACTTC

V gene: TRBV28
clone size: NA
J gene: TRBJ2-5
D gene: NA
CDR3 protein: CASSFRPFEETQYF
CDR3 DNA: TGTGCCAGCAGTTTTCGGCCGTTCGAAGAGACCCAGTACTTC

V gene: TRBV4-3
clone size: NA
J gene: TRBJ2-3
D gene: NA
CDR3 protein: CASSQDPWGTDTQYF
CDR3 DNA: TGCGCCAGCAGCCAAGACCCCTGGGGCACAGATACGCAGTATTTT

V gene: TRBV20-1
clone size: NA
J gene: TRBJ1-1
D gene: NA
CDR3 protein: CSAGGAREAFF
CDR3 DNA: TGCAGTGCTGGCGGGGCAAGAGAAGCTTTCTTT

V gene: TRBV5-1
clone size: NA
J gene: TRBJ2-1
D gene: NA
CDR3 protein: CASSLALTMGINEQFF
CDR3 DNA: TGCGCCAGCAGCTTGGCCCTTACGATGGGTATTAATGAGCAGTTCTTC

V gene: TRBV4-1
clone size: NA
J gene: TRBJ1-5
D gene: NA
CDR3 protein: CASSQGEQSNQPQHF
CDR3 DNA: TGCGCCAGCAGCCAAGGCGAACAGAGCAATCAGCCCCAGCATTTT

V gene: TRBV28
clone size: NA
J gene: TRBJ1-5
D gene: NA
CDR3 protein: CASRTTGTSNQPQHF
CDR3 DNA: TGTGCCAGCAGAACAACAGGGACTAGCAATCAGCCCCAGCATTTT

V gene: TRBV9
clone size: NA
J gene: TRBJ1-2
D gene: NA
CDR3 protein: CASSDQESVSYGYTF
CDR3 DNA: TGTGCCAGCAGCGATCAGGAGAGTGTCTCCTATGGCTACACCTTC

V gene: TRBV28
clone size: NA
J gene: TRBJ2-1
D gene: NA
CDR3 protein: CASSSVGDLSYNEQFF
CDR3 DNA: TGTGCCAGCAGTTCCGTTGGAGATTTATCTTACAATGAGCAGTTCTTC

V gene: TRBV6-1
clone size: NA
J gene: TRBJ2-7
D gene: TRBD1
CDR3 protein: CASQLWQGVTYEQYF
CDR3 DNA: TGTGCCAGTCAATTGTGGCAGGGGGTTACCTACGAGCAGTACTTC